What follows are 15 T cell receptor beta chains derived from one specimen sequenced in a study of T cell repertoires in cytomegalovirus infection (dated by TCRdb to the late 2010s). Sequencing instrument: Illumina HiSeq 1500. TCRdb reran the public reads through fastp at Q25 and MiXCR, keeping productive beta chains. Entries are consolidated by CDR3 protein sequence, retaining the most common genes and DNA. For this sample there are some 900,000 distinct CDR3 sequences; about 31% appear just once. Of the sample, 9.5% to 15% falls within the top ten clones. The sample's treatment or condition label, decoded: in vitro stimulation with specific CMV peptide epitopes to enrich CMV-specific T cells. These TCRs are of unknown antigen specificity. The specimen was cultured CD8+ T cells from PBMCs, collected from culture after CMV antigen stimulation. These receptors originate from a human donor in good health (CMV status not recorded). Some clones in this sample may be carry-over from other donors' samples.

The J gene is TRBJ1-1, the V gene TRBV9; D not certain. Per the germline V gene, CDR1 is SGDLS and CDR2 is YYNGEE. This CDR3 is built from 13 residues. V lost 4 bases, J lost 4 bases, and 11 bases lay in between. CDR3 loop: CASSHKGSTEAFF. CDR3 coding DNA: TGTGCCAGCAGCCACAAGGGTAGCACTGAAGCTTTCTTT. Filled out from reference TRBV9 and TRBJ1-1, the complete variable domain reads DSGVTQTPKHLITATGQRVTLRCSPRSGDLSVYWYQQSLDQGLQFLIQYYNGEERAKGNILERFSAQQFPDLHSELNLSSLELGDSALYFCASSHKGSTEAFFGQGTRLTVV.

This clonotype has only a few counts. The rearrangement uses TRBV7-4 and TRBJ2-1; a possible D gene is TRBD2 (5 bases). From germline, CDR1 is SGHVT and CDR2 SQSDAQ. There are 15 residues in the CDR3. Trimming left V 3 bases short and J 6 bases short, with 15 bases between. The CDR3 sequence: CASSLKRVEGNEQFF. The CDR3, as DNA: TGTGCCAGCAGCTTGAAGAGGGTGGAAGGCAATGAGCAGTTCTTC.

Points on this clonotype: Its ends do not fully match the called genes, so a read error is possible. The CDR3 DNA sequence: TGTGCCAGCAGCCAAGATGGAGTAGTACAGCGTAATTCACCCCTCCACTTT. Its translation is CASSQDGVVQRNSPLHF. V is TRBV4-1 and J is TRBJ1-6, with no clear D. The CDR3 is made up of 17 amino acids. Germline CDR1 reads MGHRA; CDR2 reads YSYEKL.

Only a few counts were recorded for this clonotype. The CDR3 DNA sequence: TGTGCCACCGATAAATTTCAAGAGACCCAGTACTTC. Its protein product is CATDKFQETQYF. The rearrangement uses TRBV6-2 or TRBV6-3 and TRBJ2-5; D uncertain. The CDR3 length is 12 residues. Germline-derived CDR1 and CDR2 are MNHEY and SVGEGT. Trimming left V 10 bases short and J 2 bases short, with 11 bases between.

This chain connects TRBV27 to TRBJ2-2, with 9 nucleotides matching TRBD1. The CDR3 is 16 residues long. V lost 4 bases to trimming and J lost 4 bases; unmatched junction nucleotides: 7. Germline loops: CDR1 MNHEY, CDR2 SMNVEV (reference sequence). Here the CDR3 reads CASSSGTGSRTGELFF. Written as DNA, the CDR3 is TGTGCCAGCAGTTCCGGGACAGGGTCCCGCACCGGGGAGCTGTTTTTT.

CDR3: CASSSDRGREQPQHF. In DNA, the CDR3 is TGTGCCAGTAGTTCGGACAGGGGAAGGGAACAGCCCCAGCATTTT. The genes are TRBV19 and TRBJ1-5, with 9 positions matching TRBD1. The CDR3 runs 15 residues. V shed 5 bases and J 7 bases; nucleotides not matched to a gene: 9. Germline V gene lookup returns CDR1 LNHDA and CDR2 SQIVND (reference sequence).

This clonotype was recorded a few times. The CDR3 loop is CASRGGQGTQLAQYF. CDR3 in DNA: TGTGCCAGCAGGGGAGGACAGGGGACTCAACTGGCGCAGTATTTT. The rearrangement joins TRBV7-6 to TRBJ2-3, with 9 bases that match TRBD1. The ends lost 6 bases at V and 10 bases at J; junction bases unmatched: 14. CDR1 is SGHVS, CDR2 FNYEAQ, per germline. The CDR3 contains 15 residues.

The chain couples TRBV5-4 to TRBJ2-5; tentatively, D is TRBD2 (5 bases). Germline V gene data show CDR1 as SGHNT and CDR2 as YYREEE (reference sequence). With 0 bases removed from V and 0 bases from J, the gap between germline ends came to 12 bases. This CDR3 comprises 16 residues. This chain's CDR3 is CASSLARGVDQETQYF. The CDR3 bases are TGTGCCAGCAGCTTGGCTCGGGGAGTGGACCAAGAGACCCAGTACTTC.

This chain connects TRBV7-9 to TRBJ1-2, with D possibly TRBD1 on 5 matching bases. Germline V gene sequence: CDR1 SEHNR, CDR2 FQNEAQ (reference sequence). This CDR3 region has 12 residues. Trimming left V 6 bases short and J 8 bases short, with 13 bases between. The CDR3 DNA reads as TGTGCCAGCAGTTGGGAGGGGAACGGCTACACCTTC. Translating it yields CASSWEGNGYTF.

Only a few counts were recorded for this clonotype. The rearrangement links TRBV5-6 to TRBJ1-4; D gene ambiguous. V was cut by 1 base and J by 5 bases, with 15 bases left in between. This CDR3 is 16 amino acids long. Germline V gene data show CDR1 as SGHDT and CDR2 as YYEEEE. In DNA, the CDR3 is TGTGCCAGCAGCTTGCTGGGGTTACGGGAGAATGAAAAACTGTTTTTT. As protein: CASSLLGLRENEKLFF.

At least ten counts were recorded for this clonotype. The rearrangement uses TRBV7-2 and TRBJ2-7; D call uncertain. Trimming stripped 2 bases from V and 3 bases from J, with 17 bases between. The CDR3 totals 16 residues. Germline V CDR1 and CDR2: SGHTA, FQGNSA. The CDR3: CASSLNAPPSLYEQYF. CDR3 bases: TGTGCCAGCAGCTTAAACGCCCCGCCCTCCCTCTACGAGCAGTACTTC.

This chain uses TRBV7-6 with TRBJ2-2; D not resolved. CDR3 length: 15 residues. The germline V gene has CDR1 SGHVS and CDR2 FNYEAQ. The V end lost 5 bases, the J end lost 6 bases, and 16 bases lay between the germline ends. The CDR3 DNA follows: TGTGCCAGCAGCAAAGACTCTGGGCGGTCCGGGGAGCTGTTTTTT. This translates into CASSKDSGRSGELFF.

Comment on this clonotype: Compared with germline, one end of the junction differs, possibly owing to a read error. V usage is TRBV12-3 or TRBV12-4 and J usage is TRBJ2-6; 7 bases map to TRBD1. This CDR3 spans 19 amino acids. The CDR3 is CASSSSPGQSYSGTNVLTF. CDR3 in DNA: TGTGCCAGCAGTTCCTCTCCGGGACAGTCGTACTCTGGGACCAACGTCCTGACTTTC.

CDR3 in DNA: TGTGCCAGCAGATCCCGACTAGGGTCCTACGAGCAGTACGTC. Residues: CASRSRLGSYEQYV. This chain joins TRBV28 and TRBJ2-7, with D possibly TRBD2 on 6 matching bases. V was trimmed by 6 bases and J by 1 base, leaving 13 bases between them. Germline CDR1 and CDR2: MDHEN and SYDVKM. This CDR3 comprises 14 residues.

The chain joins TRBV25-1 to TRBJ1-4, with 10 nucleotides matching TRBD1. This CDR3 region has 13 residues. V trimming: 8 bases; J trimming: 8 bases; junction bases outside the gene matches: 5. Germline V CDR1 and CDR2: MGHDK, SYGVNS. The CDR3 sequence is CASSGTGAEKLFF. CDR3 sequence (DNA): TGTGCCAGCTCCGGGACAGGGGCAGAAAAACTGTTTTTT.